The present entry profiles one T cell receptor beta chain with its context. It has no known antigen specificity. Per-base qualities were not stored, and no clone one base away is much larger. This specimen comes from a study of metastatic and nonmetastatic thyroid tumors (dated by TCRdb to 2020 to 2022). Turning to the overall study: Repertoires from peripheral blood and from tumor or nodule tissue samples of malignant and benign thyroid patients were compared. The investigation overall reported the following: In both blood and tumor samples, malignant tumors were reported to have significantly higher TCR beta diversity than benign nodules.

Library creation used PCR. The sequencing machine was an Illumina HiSeq 4000. High-throughput sequencing was used to profile the TCR beta-chain CDR3 region of every patient. For the original study's pipeline: The researchers built a classifier to tell apart papillary thyroid cancer patients with distant metastasis, based on CDR3 differences among clinicopathological groups. Repertoire diversity was assessed with the Shannon index, and tumor-blood repertoire similarity with the Morisita-Horn index. TCRdb handled the public reads itself, with Q25 trimming in fastp and clone calling in MiXCR, and kept productive beta chains. The V and J calls and clone size come from TCRdb's table, not from the authors' own analysis. Here the sample has a few thousand clones; about 31% occur a single time. The ten most abundant clones make up 16% of the sample. No treatment had been received by any patient before thyroid surgery. Using T-cell receptor beta sequencing, the researchers looked back retrospectively at clinical samples from patients, gathered between the early 2010s and the late 2010s.

From the cysteine through the phenylalanine, the CDR3 covers 12 amino acids. Just the 36-base CDR3 DNA is kept, in frame starting at base 1. V is pared back by 5 bases and J by 8 bases, with 12 bases lying between the germline termini. From the germline V gene, CDR1 is SGHVS and CDR2 is FNYEAQ. The chain uses TRBV7-6 and TRBJ1-2; the D gene is unclear. This receptor was obtained from a male donor with papillary thyroid cancer or a benign thyroid nodule (not recorded which). Some clones in this sample may be carry-over from other donors' samples. The material sequenced was adjacent normal tissue. The encoded CDR3 is CASSLYRAGYTF. The bases read TGTGCCAGCAGCCTTTACAGAGCCGGCTACACCTTC.